This T cell receptor beta chain was recovered during a study of T cell responses to AZD1222 COVID-19 vaccine (dated by TCRdb to about 2021). Describing the broader study: AZD1222 recipients with second doses at about 4 weeks or about 12 weeks were pooled, because spike-specific TCR depth and breadth did not differ between schedules. A total of 230 to 250 trial participants underwent TCR sequencing, of whom about 200 had received two doses of AZD1222 and roughly 26 had received two doses of the MenACWY control vaccine. Enrollment into the trials was organized by age into subgroups of 18-55, 56-69 and 70-plus years, and those subgroups contained roughly 140, 27 and 60 TCR-sequenced participants, respectively.

V is cut by 0 bases and J by 5 bases, and the space between the germline ends is 14 bases. Looking up the germline V gene yields CDR1 MNHEY and CDR2 SVGAGI. From the cysteine up to the phenylalanine, the CDR3 has a length of 16 residues. Only the CDR3 DNA stays, 48 bases, in frame from base 1. Paper-wide results and their limitations: Spike-specific TCR breadth and depth rose significantly after two AZD1222 doses compared with day 0 and with MenACWY recipients. Reportedly, almost half of the unique spike-specific TCRs recognized epitopes lying outside the regions that are mutated in the B.1.351 and B.1.1.7 variants. Vaccine-associated CD4 TCRs spanned the whole spike protein, with dominant responses in regions 160-218 and 743-854. Conclusions about previously exposed vaccinees were limited because only a handful of AZD1222 recipients were SARS-CoV-2 seropositive at baseline. Participants were mostly white British, with more females than males. The authors suggested clonal diversity may have been underestimated. In the small 56-69-year group, the increase in depth fell short of significance, most likely because of low power. Because no day 14 peak-response samples were available, repertoires were characterized only after the peak T cell response.

The sample's time point, from its label and the paper: baseline before first vaccination. Vaccinee samples were obtained from the UK trials COV001 and COV002, which included a single-blind randomized controlled phase 2/3 trial of AZD1222 (ChAdOx1 nCoV-19) in healthy adults. Trial participant PBMC samples were collected at day 0 and day 28 after the second dose for TCRbeta chain sequencing. The CDR3 regions of human TCRbeta chains were analyzed by immunosequencing. The authors' pipeline ran thus. Repertoire TCRs were matched against a reference library of SARS-CoV-2-specific TCRs generated with the MIRA antigen-specificity platform. Breadth meant the fraction of unique TCRs that were SARS-CoV-2-associated, whereas depth meant the fraction of total T cells that were SARS-CoV-2-associated. Using the MIRA data, each spike-specific TCR was assigned both to the spike region to which the TCR was reactive and to a CD4 or CD8 class. Log10-transformed breadth and depth values were compared by one-way ANOVA with Sidak's multiple comparisons tests. TCRdb mirrors the immuneACCESS table, restricted to in-frame sequences. Some clones are absent from its copies; in checked studies, under half trace to an unresolved V gene, and the reason for the others is unknown. The D gene and trimming were derived from the DNA, and the V and J assignments and clone size from that table. Within this sample are 110,000 to 150,000 clones, with roughly 85% of them counted one time only. Around 8% of the sample lies in the top ten.

This clone was seen only once. The specificity of this receptor is unknown. Base qualities are not recorded, but no much larger clone differs from it by a single base. This TCR derives from an adult in good health. The sample consisted of peripheral blood, taken on day 0 of AZD1222 vaccination. In this chain, TRBV6-5 is recombined with TRBJ2-1; the D region possibly corresponds to TRBD2 (6 bases align). The CDR3 region: CASSYSSGPPNNEQFF. The base sequence is TGTGCCAGCAGTTACTCGAGCGGGCCCCCTAACAATGAGCAGTTCTTC.